This passage covers 18 T cell receptor beta chains from one sample sequenced in a study of T cells in Graves' hyperthyroidism and ophthalmopathy. TCR beta CDR3 region amplification was performed from RNA transcripts. The primer set for the first-round RT-PCR of the TCR CDR3 was HTBI. TCRdb processed the multiplex PCR reads anew with MiXCR; each CDR3 protein has one entry. The data hold hundreds of thousands of distinct CDR3 sequences, with approximately 42% observed a single time. Sequencing was performed on peripheral blood or thyroid tissue (not recorded which). These receptors all stem from an adult man with Graves' disease, either hyperthyroidism or ophthalmopathy (not recorded which).

As DNA, the CDR3 is TGCGCCAGCAGCGCGGGACCCCTCTCTGGAAACACCATATATTTT. Its protein product is CASSAGPLSGNTIYF. The genes are TRBV5-1 and TRBJ1-3; D might be TRBD1 (5 bases). The CDR3 is 15 residues long. CDR1 SGHRS and CDR2 YFSETQ come from the germline V gene. With 4 bases removed from V and 0 bases from J, the gap between germline ends came to 11 bases.

This clonotype appeared once. The V and J genes are TRBV20-1 and TRBJ2-7; 7 bases fit TRBD2. Germline CDR1 reads DFQATT; CDR2 reads SNEGSKA (reference sequence). The CDR3 length is 13 residues. Trimming cost V 5 bases and J 3 bases; bases outside gene matches: 7. As DNA, the CDR3 is TGCAGTGCTGGGCGCGGGGGTGACTACGAGCAGTACTTC. It is translated as CSAGRGGDYEQYF.

The V and J genes are TRBV13 and TRBJ1-2; TRBD1 might be the D (5 bases). The V end was cut by 1 base, the J end by 7 bases, with 10 bases between. This CDR3 spans 13 amino acids. CDR1 and CDR2 from the germline V gene are PRHDT and FYEKMQ (reference sequence). The DNA for the CDR3 is TGTGCCAGCAGCTTAGCCAGGGAGGTTGGCTACACCTTC. As protein: CASSLAREVGYTF. The complete variable domain, with remaining parts taken from reference TRBV13 and TRBJ1-2, reads AAGVIQSPRHLIKEKRETATLKCYPIPRHDTVYWYQQGPGQDPQFLISFYEKMQSDKGSIPDRFSAQQFSDYHSELNMSSLELGDSALYFCASSLAREVGYTFGSGTRLTVV.

A single count supports this clonotype. In DNA form, the CDR3 reads TGTGCCATCAGTGAGTCGATCTCGTTAGGTCAGCCCCAGCATTTT. It codes for CAISESISLGQPQHF. The genes are TRBV10-3 and TRBJ1-5; no clear D. This CDR3 region has 15 residues. The germline V and J ends were trimmed by 0 bases and 6 bases, with 12 bases remaining between them. Germline values: CDR1 ENHRY, CDR2 SYGVKD.

This clonotype was seen a few times. This sequence joins TRBV2 and TRBJ1-1; D perhaps matches TRBD1 (6 bases). The CDR3 is made up of 14 amino acids. Germline V CDR1 and CDR2: SNHLY, FYNNEI. V lost 3 bases, J lost 6 bases, and 14 bases lay in between. CDR3 loop: CASSDLRRGAEAFF. The CDR3 nucleotides are TGTGCCAGCAGTGACTTGCGGAGGGGGGCTGAAGCTTTCTTT. Based on the CDR3 plus reference TRBV2 and TRBJ1-1, the full variable domain is EPEVTQTPSHQVTQMGQEVILRCVPISNHLYFYWYRQILGQKVEFLVSFYNNEISEKSEIFDDQFSVERPDGSNFTLKIRSTKLEDSAMYFCASSDLRRGAEAFFGQGTRLTVV.

The chain combines TRBV2 with TRBJ1-1; unclear D gene. V was pared by 5 bases and J by 2 bases, with 9 bases between. This CDR3 region has 13 residues. Germline assignment: CDR1 SNHLY and CDR2 FYNNEI. The CDR3 region is CASSYQVNTEAFF. The CDR3 DNA is TGTGCCAGCAGTTACCAAGTCAACACTGAAGCTTTCTTT.

This clonotype was seen only a few times. The V gene is TRBV7-6, the J gene TRBJ2-5; 7 nucleotides line up with TRBD1. Germline-derived CDR1 and CDR2 are SGHVS and FNYEAQ. V was clipped by 5 bases and J by 1 base; unmatched bases: 4. The CDR3 contains 14 residues. CDR3 region: CASSPNRGQETQYF. CDR3 coding DNA: TGTGCCAGCAGCCCCAACAGGGGCCAAGAGACCCAGTACTTC.

The chain uses TRBV15 and TRBJ2-5; D ambiguous. The CDR3 contains 12 residues. V shed 3 bases and J shed 1 base, with 3 bases lying between them. CDR1 LNHNV and CDR2 YYDKDF come from the germline V gene (reference sequence). The CDR3 coding sequence is TGTGCCACCAGCAGGTCCCAAGAGACCCAGTACTTC. Amino acid sequence: CATSRSQETQYF.

Only a few counts were recorded for this clonotype. The chain links TRBV6-1 to TRBJ1-3; 7 bases match TRBD1. V gave up 7 bases and J gave up 7 bases; unmatched junction bases: 7. The CDR3 extends over 13 amino acids. Per the germline V gene, CDR1 is MNHNS and CDR2 is SASEGT. CDR3 nucleotides: TGTGCCAGCAAGTCTGACAGGGTTAACACCATATATTTT. Translated: CASKSDRVNTIYF.

Note on this clonotype: A much larger clone sits a single nucleotide away, making a read error possible. The CDR3 sequence: CASSQQATNEKLVF. The CDR3 bases are TGTGCCAGCAGCCAACAGGCAACTAATGAAAAACTGGTTTTT. The J gene is TRBJ1-4, the V gene TRBV7-9, with D possibly matching TRBD1 (5 bases). The CDR3 contains 14 residues. Germline CDR1 SEHNR, CDR2 FQNEAQ (reference sequence).

This chain connects TRBV20-1 to TRBJ1-2, with 9 bases lining up with TRBD1. The CDR3 is 17 amino acids. V shed 4 bases, J shed 3 bases, and the junction held 15 bases outside the gene matches. Per germline, CDR1 DFQATT and CDR2 SNEGSKA (reference sequence). The CDR3 DNA sequence: TGCAGTGCTAACTTGGACAGGGGAGAAAGTAGCGACTATGGCTACACCTTC. Encoded protein: CSANLDRGESSDYGYTF.

This clonotype was seen at least ten times. J is TRBJ1-6 and V is TRBV7-9, with D possibly being TRBD1 (5 bases). The CDR3 loop spans 16 amino acids. V lost 5 bases to trimming and J lost 7 bases, with 18 bases between them. Per the germline V gene, CDR1 is SEHNR and CDR2 is FQNEAQ (reference sequence). CDR3 nucleotides: TGTGCCAGCAGCGACGATCCAGGGCTGGGGAATTCACCCCTCCACTTT. Amino acid sequence: CASSDDPGLGNSPLHF.

This clonotype occurred a few times. The gene calls are TRBV29-1 and TRBJ2-2; no firm D call. Germline CDR1 and CDR2: SQVTM and ANQGSEA. V was shortened by 4 bases and J by 6 bases, with 12 bases between the two germline ends. This CDR3 is 13 amino acids long. The CDR3 region has the DNA TGCAGCGTTGGTGATGGGCTACCCGGGGAGCTGTTTTTT. This codes for CSVGDGLPGELFF.

This clonotype was counted many times. One end of the junction is discordant with germline, which a read error may explain. The J gene is TRBJ2-7, the V gene TRBV7-7; 10 bases line up with TRBD1. CDR1 and CDR2 from the germline V gene are SSHAT and FNYEAQ (reference sequence). The CDR3 contains 15 residues. CDR3 sequence (DNA): TGTGCTAGCAGCCTCGGACAGGGGGTCTCCTACGAGCAGTACTTC. As protein: CASSLGQGVSYEQYF.

This clonotype was observed a single time. V gene TRBV20-1 combines with J gene TRBJ2-2; D gene uncertain. There are 16 residues in the CDR3. CDR1 and CDR2 from the germline V gene are DFQATT and SNEGSKA (reference sequence). Trimming removed 0 bases from V and 1 base from J, with 12 bases in between. The CDR3 DNA sequence: TGCAGTGCTAGAGATCCCAGTGATTTGAACACCGGGGAGCTGTTTTTT. It codes for CSARDPSDLNTGELFF.

This clonotype has a handful of counts. This chain joins TRBV7-9 and TRBJ2-7; 13 bases line up with TRBD2. From germline, CDR1 is SEHNR and CDR2 FQNEAQ (reference sequence). Trimming at V came to 3 bases and at J to 7 bases, leaving 3 bases not matched to a gene. CDR3 size: 14 residues. The CDR3 here is CASSLTSGGFEQYF. The CDR3 bases are TGTGCCAGCAGCTTGACTAGCGGGGGGTTTGAGCAGTACTTC.

This clonotype was observed many times. The chain couples TRBV19 to TRBJ2-7; D is uncertain. The CDR3 is 13 amino acids. The germline CDR1 and CDR2 sequences are LNHDA and SQIVND (reference sequence). The V end was cut by 3 bases, the J end by 7 bases, with 13 bases between. The CDR3 here is CASSIGPTGEQYF. In nucleotides, the CDR3 is TGTGCCAGTAGTATTGGCCCGACTGGGGAGCAGTACTTC.

This chain links TRBV20-1 with TRBJ2-7; 9 positions match TRBD2. CDR3 length: 13 residues. The ends lost 3 bases at V and 6 bases at J; junction bases unmatched: 6. Germline-derived CDR1 and CDR2 are DFQATT and SNEGSKA (reference sequence). The CDR3 DNA follows: TGCAGTGCTAGCTTCGCGGGAGGGCGCGAGCAGTACTTC. This codes for CSASFAGGREQYF.